This T cell receptor beta chain was sequenced during a study of shared clonotypes between healthy human individuals. Regarding the study as a whole: Depth was large, yet rarefaction showed that sorted-subset sequencing was incomplete. Only blood was sampled; tissue repertoires likely differ.

The ends were cut back, 6 bases at V and 0 bases at J, with 15 bases in the middle. The CDR3 loop spans 15 amino acids. CDR1 is SGHAT, CDR2 FQNNGV, per germline. Per the study methods: From ImmunoSEQ came sequences covering only the junction and carrying no quality scores, so filtering differed. Only in-frame clones appear in the TCRdb table, and some are missing; sequencing was by immunoSEQ multiplex PCR. The V and J calls and clone size were taken over from that table, and D and trimming were inferred from the DNA. The sample carries 2 million to 2.5 million clones, about 90% recorded once. This clone was observed a single time. Its cognate antigen is unknown. Donation came from healthy HIV-negative adults that had no recent acute infections or vaccinations.

This chain joins TRBV11-2 and TRBJ2-7; no clear D gene. The sequence came from a man between 18 and 35 years old in good health. Some clones in this sample may be carry-over from other donors' samples. The sample consisted of naive CD4+ T cells from PBMCs. Subset described: CD45RA+ positively selected. CDR3 sequence (DNA): TGTGCCAGCAGAAACATCCTAGAGAGCTCCTACGAGCAGTACTTC. It encodes CASRNILESSYEQYF.